Below, 31 T cell receptor beta chains from the same sample are listed, as sequenced in a study of shared clonotypes between healthy human individuals. Profiled with immunoSEQ multiplex PCR; TCRdb holds only in-frame clones, not every one. The profile shows about 1,500,000 clones, around 95% of them singletons. Material for sequencing was naive CD4+ T cells sorted from blood. Stated subset: CD45RA+ positively selected. The receptors were gathered from a man between 25 and 39 years old in good health.

In its sample, this clone was seen once. For the CDR3, the DNA is TGTGCCAGCAGTTCCACCCAGGGGGCCCGGTCAGATACGCAGTATTTT. This codes for CASSSTQGARSDTQYF. The chain combines TRBV25-1 with TRBJ2-3; 8 nucleotides line up with TRBD1. Germline CDR1 reads MGHDK; CDR2 reads SYGVNS. There are 16 residues in the CDR3. Trimming cost V 5 bases and J 4 bases; bases outside gene matches: 11.

The chain uses TRBV5-6 and TRBJ2-1; 7 bases are shared with TRBD2. The ends lost 3 bases at V and 9 bases at J; junction bases unmatched: 0. The CDR3 spans 11 residues. Germline V gene sequence: CDR1 SGHDT, CDR2 YYEEEE. The DNA for the CDR3 is TGTGCCAGCAGCTGGGGGGGTGAGCAGTTCTTC. Translating gives CASSWGGEQFF.

The chain uses TRBV6-6 and TRBJ2-7; possible D gene TRBD2, 6 bases. V lost 0 bases to trimming and J lost 5 bases, with 11 bases between them. The CDR3 covers 14 residues. CDR1 MNHNY and CDR2 SVGAGI come from the germline V gene (reference sequence). CDR3 DNA sequence: TGTGCCAGCAGTTACTCGCAACTAGCCCACGAGCAGTACTTC. This translates into CASSYSQLAHEQYF.

For this clone: This CDR3 is also generated by other DNA sequences in the sample. The chain links TRBV7-2 to TRBJ2-1; 8 bases align to TRBD2. The CDR3 totals 14 residues. The junction had 0 bases not matched to a gene; V was cut back by 2 bases and J by 3 bases. Germline values: CDR1 SGHTA, CDR2 FQGNSA. The DNA of the CDR3 is TGTGCCAGCAGCTTACTAGCGGGCTACAATGAGCAGTTCTTC. It specifies CASSLLAGYNEQFF. Looking up the rest from reference TRBV7-2 and TRBJ2-1 gives the full variable domain: GAGVSQSPSNKVTEKGKDVELRCDPISGHTALYWYRQSLGQGLEFLIYFQGNSAPDKSGLPSDRFSAERTGGSVSTLTIQRTQQEDSAVYLCASSLLAGYNEQFFGPGTRLTVL.

J is TRBJ2-7 and V is TRBV9, with unresolved D. Germline assignment: CDR1 SGDLS and CDR2 YYNGEE. This CDR3 is built from 13 residues. Trimming removed 2 bases at V and 1 base at J, with 7 bases between. Written as DNA, the CDR3 is TGTGCCAGCAGCGTCCAGGAGTCCTACGAGCAGTACTTC. This gives the protein CASSVQESYEQYF.

The chain carries TRBV7-9 and TRBJ2-2, with D possibly TRBD1 on 6 matching bases. V lost 5 bases, J lost 3 bases, and 13 bases lay in between. The length of the CDR3 is 15 residues. CDR1 is SEHNR and CDR2 is FQNEAQ in the germline V gene (reference sequence). The CDR3 loop reads CASSHYRVDTGELFF. CDR3 in DNA: TGTGCCAGCAGCCACTACAGGGTTGACACCGGGGAGCTGTTTTTT.

V and J are TRBV27 and TRBJ2-2, with TRBD2 matching over 7 bases. Germline-derived CDR1 and CDR2 are MNHEY and SMNVEV (reference sequence). The CDR3 contains 18 residues. V lost 0 bases, J lost 4 bases, and 11 bases stayed unmatched. The CDR3 nucleotides read TGTGCCAGCAGTTTATCGGGTCGTGCGGGAGTAGTCACCGGGGAGCTGTTTTTT. Translation gives CASSLSGRAGVVTGELFF.

The J gene is TRBJ2-5, the V gene TRBV5-4; 8 nucleotides line up with TRBD1. From germline, CDR1 is SGHNT and CDR2 YYREEE (reference sequence). After removal of 5 bases from V and 4 bases from J, the junction contained 10 bases not matched to a gene. This CDR3 comprises 15 residues. The CDR3 loop is CASSRRQGTSETQYF. The CDR3 region has the DNA TGTGCCAGCAGTCGTCGACAGGGGACGTCAGAGACCCAGTACTTC.

This clone was detected once. This sequence joins TRBV2 and TRBJ2-1, with TRBD2 identical over 10 bases. Germline V gene data show CDR1 as SNHLY and CDR2 as FYNNEI. The CDR3 loop spans 15 amino acids. With 6 bases clipped from V and 8 bases from J, the junction kept 10 bases outside the gene matches. The DNA of the CDR3 is TGTGCCAGCAGCCCAAGGGTAGCGGGAGGCCATGAGCAGTTCTTC. Translating it yields CASSPRVAGGHEQFF.

The gene calls are TRBV11-2 and TRBJ2-7, with D perhaps TRBD1 (6 bases). CDR1 and CDR2 (germline): SGHAT, FQNNGV. Trimming pared 4 bases from V and 8 bases from J, leaving 18 bases between. This CDR3 is built from 14 residues. CDR3 in amino acids: CASSSLEGVGQQYF. CDR3 bases: TGTGCCAGCAGCTCCCTAGAGGGGGTAGGGCAGCAGTACTTC.

This rearrangement joins TRBV5-6 to TRBJ2-1, with TRBD1 as a possible D gene (6 bases). From germline, CDR1 is SGHDT and CDR2 YYEEEE. This CDR3 comprises 15 residues. The germline V and J ends were trimmed by 4 bases and 2 bases, with 13 bases remaining between them. The CDR3 sequence: CASSRQGTTYNEQFF. The CDR3 DNA reads as TGTGCCAGCAGCAGGCAGGGGACAACCTACAATGAGCAGTTCTTC.

This chain uses TRBV5-4 with TRBJ2-5; 7 positions agree with TRBD1. Germline CDR1 SGHNT, CDR2 YYREEE (reference sequence). The CDR3 covers 16 residues. V shed 1 base and J 7 bases; nucleotides not matched to a gene: 13. Here the CDR3 DNA reads TGTGCCAGCAGCTTGACACGGGACAGCTCCCCGGGGACCCAGTACTTC. It encodes CASSLTRDSSPGTQYF.

The chain employs TRBV19 and TRBJ2-7, with D perhaps TRBD1 (6 bases). Germline V gene data show CDR1 as LNHDA and CDR2 as SQIVND (reference sequence). Trimming took off 1 base at V and 4 bases at J, with 14 bases between the two ends. This CDR3 is 15 amino acids long. The CDR3 nucleotides are TGTGCCAGTAGTATAGCGGCAGGGGCGTCATACGAGCAGTACTTC. Its translation is CASSIAAGASYEQYF.

V is TRBV27 and J is TRBJ1-4; D perhaps matches TRBD1 (5 bases). Trimming took off 6 bases at V and 0 bases at J, with 14 bases between the two ends. CDR3 length: 16 residues. Germline V gene data show CDR1 as MNHEY and CDR2 as SMNVEV (reference sequence). The CDR3 DNA is TGTGCCAGCAGAAGCTTCGGGGGAGCAACTAATGAAAAACTGTTTTTT. It translates to CASRSFGGATNEKLFF.

V usage is TRBV5-1 and J usage is TRBJ1-1; 11 nucleotides line up with TRBD1. The J segment lost 4 bases and the V segment lost 7 bases, leaving 9 bases of the junction unmatched. The CDR3 length is 15 residues. Germline lookup yields CDR1 SGHRS and CDR2 YFSETQ. The CDR3 nucleotides are TGCGCCAGCGCCCGCGGACAGGGGGCTGGCACTGAAGCTTTCTTT. Translated, it gives CASARGQGAGTEAFF.

The chain joins TRBV9 to TRBJ2-5, with D perhaps matching TRBD2 (5 bases). Germline V gene lookup returns CDR1 SGDLS and CDR2 YYNGEE. V lost 3 bases and J lost 5, with 23 bases in between. The CDR3 runs 17 residues. CDR3 protein: CASSATRSSGTGETQYF. DNA for the CDR3: TGTGCCAGCAGCGCGACCCGATCGTCGGGAACCGGGGAGACCCAGTACTTC.

The chain links TRBV7-3 to TRBJ2-7; tentatively, D is TRBD2 (6 bases). V was clipped by 2 bases and J by 2 bases, with 13 bases between them. This CDR3 region has 15 residues. The V gene's germline CDR1 is SGHTA and CDR2 FQGTGA. CDR3: CASSLDSGGAYEQYF. In DNA, the CDR3 is TGTGCCAGCAGCTTAGATAGTGGCGGGGCCTACGAGCAGTACTTC.

V gene TRBV7-2 combines with J gene TRBJ1-3; TRBD1 aligns across 7 bases. In germline, CDR1 is SGHTA, CDR2 FQGNSA. The CDR3 consists of 15 residues. The J segment lost 4 bases and the V segment lost 4 bases, leaving 7 bases of the junction unmatched. The CDR3 DNA reads as TGTGCCAGCAGCTCCCCGGGACAGCCAGGAAACACCATATATTTT. It is translated as CASSSPGQPGNTIYF.

The gene calls are TRBV7-9 and TRBJ2-1, with 9 positions matching TRBD2. J gave up 3 bases and V 6 bases, and 12 bases lay outside the gene matches. The germline CDR1 and CDR2 sequences are SEHNR and FQNEAQ (reference sequence). The CDR3 is 17 amino acids. CDR3 in amino acids: CASRAPGASGIYNEQFF. The CDR3 DNA is TGTGCCAGCAGAGCCCCTGGGGCTAGCGGGATCTACAATGAGCAGTTCTTC.

The chain has TRBV7-6 and TRBJ1-1, with D possibly matching TRBD1 (6 bases). Trimming took off 5 bases at V and 0 bases at J, with 13 bases between the two ends. Germline-derived CDR1 and CDR2 are SGHVS and FNYEAQ. The CDR3 is 15 residues long. CDR3 sequence reads: CASSIKGQMNTEAFF. CDR3 DNA sequence: TGTGCCAGCAGCATAAAAGGACAGATGAACACTGAAGCTTTCTTT.

The chain carries TRBV4-1 and TRBJ1-3; D unclear. Germline V gene lookup returns CDR1 MGHRA and CDR2 YSYEKL. V was clipped by 4 bases and J by 4 bases, with 11 bases between them. The CDR3 is 14 amino acids. The CDR3 sequence: CASSLLTEGNTIYF. DNA of the CDR3: TGCGCCAGCAGCCTATTGACTGAAGGAAACACCATATATTTT.

The rearrangement joins TRBV19 to TRBJ1-1; no clear D. CDR3 size: 14 residues. Trimming left V 5 bases short and J 3 bases short, with 13 bases between. Per germline, CDR1 LNHDA and CDR2 SQIVND (reference sequence). Written as DNA, the CDR3 is TGTGCCAGTAGTGCTACCGTTGGAGACACTGAAGCTTTCTTT. As protein: CASSATVGDTEAFF.

The chain links TRBV7-9 to TRBJ2-6; no clear D gene. CDR1 SEHNR and CDR2 FQNEAQ come from the germline V gene (reference sequence). Trimming stripped 10 bases from V and 6 bases from J, with 13 bases between. The CDR3 has 13 residues. This CDR3 reads CAMQSSVANVLTF. In DNA, the CDR3 is TGTGCCATGCAGTCCTCGGTGGCCAACGTCCTGACTTTC.

The chain employs TRBV7-3 and TRBJ2-1; the D is unclear. The germline V gene has CDR1 SGHTA and CDR2 FQGTGA. The CDR3 has 15 amino acids. Trimming left V 0 bases short and J 8 bases short, with 14 bases between. CDR3 sequence reads: CASSLTSRLNDEQFF. DNA for the CDR3: TGTGCCAGCAGCTTAACGTCGAGGCTCAACGATGAGCAGTTCTTC.

As regards this clone: Other nucleotide sequences in the sample specify the same CDR3. The rearrangement links TRBV19 to TRBJ1-5, with 7 positions matching TRBD1. V lost 6 bases to trimming and J lost 0 bases; unmatched junction nucleotides: 2. There are 14 residues in the CDR3. Germline V gene sequence: CDR1 LNHDA, CDR2 SQIVND (reference sequence). Here the CDR3 DNA reads TGTGCCAGTAGGACAGGGTATAGCAATCAGCCCCAGCATTTT. It translates to CASRTGYSNQPQHF.

The chain employs TRBV4-2 and TRBJ2-1; possible D gene TRBD2, 5 bases. The CDR3 has 16 amino acids. Germline V gives CDR1 LGHNA, CDR2 YNFKEQ. V shed 3 bases and J shed 5 bases, with 17 bases lying between them. Here the CDR3 DNA reads TGTGCCAGCAGCCACCAGCCGGGGAACCCAGACAATGAGCAGTTCTTC. Protein product: CASSHQPGNPDNEQFF.

This chain links TRBV10-3 with TRBJ2-5; the match to TRBD2 covers 13 bases. Unmatched junction bases numbered 10, after V lost 10 bases and J lost 5 bases. CDR1 is ENHRY, CDR2 SYGVKD, per germline. The CDR3 loop spans 15 amino acids. The CDR3 region is CASRTSGRASETQYF. Written as DNA, the CDR3 is TGTGCCAGCCGAACTAGCGGGAGGGCGAGTGAGACCCAGTACTTC.

The rearrangement uses TRBV4-3 and TRBJ2-2; 10 nucleotides align to TRBD2. With 0 bases clipped from V and 7 bases from J, the junction kept 8 bases outside the gene matches. Germline CDR1 reads LGHNA; CDR2 reads YSLEER. This CDR3 comprises 17 residues. CDR3 residues: CASSQESAGGPHGELFF. CDR3 nucleotides: TGCGCCAGCAGCCAAGAATCAGCGGGAGGGCCGCACGGGGAGCTGTTTTTT.

The V and J genes are TRBV23-1 and TRBJ1-1; 7 bases match TRBD1. TRBV23-1 is sorted into the ORF group, with uncertain function. V shed 0 bases and J 0 bases; nucleotides not matched to a gene: 4. The CDR3 has 16 amino acids. The CDR3 bases are TGCGCCAGCAGTCAATCCGGGACAGCTTTGAACACTGAAGCTTTCTTT. Protein: CASSQSGTALNTEAFF.

This clone was seen once. This sequence joins TRBV18 and TRBJ2-1, with D uncertain. The V end lost 5 bases, the J end lost 2 bases, and 10 bases lay between the germline ends. Germline CDR1 KGHSH, CDR2 LQKENI. The CDR3 contains 14 residues. Here the CDR3 reads CASSSGRTYNEQFF. CDR3 nucleotide sequence: TGTGCCAGCTCAAGTGGCAGAACCTACAATGAGCAGTTCTTC.

Points on this clone: The junction differs from germline at one of its ends, possibly a read error. The rearrangement links TRBV5-6 to TRBJ2-7; 10 bases fit TRBD2. This CDR3 comprises 14 residues. CDR1 SGHDT and CDR2 YYEEEE come from the germline V gene. CDR3 region: CASNLGLASYEQYF. The DNA for the CDR3 is TGTGCCAGCAACTTGGGACTAGCGAGCTACGAGCAGTACTTC.